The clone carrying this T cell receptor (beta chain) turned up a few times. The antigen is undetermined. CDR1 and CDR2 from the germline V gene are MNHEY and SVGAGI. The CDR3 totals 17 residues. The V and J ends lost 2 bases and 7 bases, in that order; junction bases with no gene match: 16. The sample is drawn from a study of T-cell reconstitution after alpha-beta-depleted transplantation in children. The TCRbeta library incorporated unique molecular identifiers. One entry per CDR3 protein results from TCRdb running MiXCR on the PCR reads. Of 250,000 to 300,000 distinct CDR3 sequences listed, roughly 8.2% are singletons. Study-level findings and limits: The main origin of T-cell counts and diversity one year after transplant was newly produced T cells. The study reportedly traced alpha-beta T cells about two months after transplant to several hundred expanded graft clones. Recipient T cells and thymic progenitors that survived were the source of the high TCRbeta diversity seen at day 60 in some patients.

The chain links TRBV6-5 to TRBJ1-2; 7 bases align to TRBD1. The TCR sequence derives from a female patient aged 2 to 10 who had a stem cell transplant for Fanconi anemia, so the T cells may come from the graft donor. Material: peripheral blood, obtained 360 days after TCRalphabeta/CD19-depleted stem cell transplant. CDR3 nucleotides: TGTGCCAGCAGTTACCTGTTCCCTGCTGGGACAGATATTGGCTACACCTTC. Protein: CASSYLFPAGTDIGYTF.